The 23 T cell receptor beta chains given below trace back to one sample, sequenced in a study of blood T cell repertoires in COVID-19. Generated by immunoSEQ multiplex PCR, the TCRdb table keeps only in-frame clones and is missing some. The profile shows 270,000 or so clones, under 90% of them singletons. Sample: peripheral blood. These receptors were obtained from a woman aged 18-30 years with acute or convalescent COVID-19.

The chain joins TRBV20-1 to TRBJ2-1; 12 bases are shared with TRBD2. Per the germline V gene, CDR1 is DFQATT and CDR2 is SNEGSKA (reference sequence). V lost 3 bases and J lost 3; bases outside the gene matches: 6. The CDR3 extends over 16 amino acids. CDR3: CSASLTSGGHYNEQFF. The CDR3 DNA is TGCAGTGCTAGTCTGACTAGCGGGGGCCACTACAATGAGCAGTTCTTC.

V and J are TRBV6-5 and TRBJ2-5, with D possibly matching TRBD2 (5 bases). CDR1 is MNHEY and CDR2 is SVGAGI in the germline V gene. The CDR3 is 14 residues long. The ends were cut back, 0 bases at V and 4 bases at J, with 9 bases in the middle. CDR3 nucleotides: TGTGCCAGCAGTTACTCGAGTCTAGCAGAGACCCAGTACTTC. It encodes CASSYSSLAETQYF.

V usage is TRBV19 and J usage is TRBJ2-5; 8 nucleotides align to TRBD1. The CDR3 spans 14 residues. Germline CDR1 is LNHDA and CDR2 is SQIVND (reference sequence). With 4 bases clipped from V and 3 bases from J, the junction kept 4 bases outside the gene matches. The CDR3 region is CASSTKQGEETQYF. The CDR3 nucleotides read TGTGCCAGTAGTACGAAACAGGGGGAAGAGACCCAGTACTTC.

The V gene is TRBV4-3, the J gene TRBJ1-2; D unresolved. The CDR3 is made up of 14 amino acids. Germline V gives CDR1 LGHNA, CDR2 YSLEER. V dropped 0 bases and J dropped 1 base, with 6 bases sitting between them. DNA of the CDR3: TGCGCCAGCAGCCAAGATGCGGGTAACTATGGCTACACCTTC. Protein sequence: CASSQDAGNYGYTF.

This clone was counted a few times. The rearrangement joins TRBV27 to TRBJ2-7; a weak D match, TRBD2 (6 bases). From germline, CDR1 is MNHEY and CDR2 SMNVEV (reference sequence). Trimming took 6 bases from V and 2 from J, leaving 17 bases between them. This CDR3 has 15 amino acids. CDR3 amino acids: CASRYGSPIPYEQYF. The CDR3 DNA reads TGTGCCAGCAGATACGGGAGCCCCATTCCCTACGAGCAGTACTTC.

This chain connects TRBV28 to TRBJ1-2, with a tentative D call TRBD1 (5 bases). The V gene lost 2 bases and the J gene lost 0 bases, with 25 bases spanning the gap. The CDR3 contains 20 residues. CDR1 is MDHEN, CDR2 SYDVKM, per germline. CDR3: CASSLPFIRERGSANYGYTF. The DNA of the CDR3 is TGTGCCAGCAGTTTACCGTTTATAAGGGAACGGGGGTCAGCTAACTATGGCTACACCTTC.

In its sample, this clone was seen a few times. The chain recombines TRBV19 with TRBJ2-1, with D maybe TRBD1 (6 bases). V was clipped by 10 bases and J by 4 bases, with 14 bases between them. Germline-derived CDR1 and CDR2 are LNHDA and SQIVND (reference sequence). This CDR3 contains 13 residues. The CDR3 DNA is TGTGCCACACAGGGTGAGAAATACAATGAGCAGTTCTTC. Residues: CATQGEKYNEQFF.

The chain links TRBV5-1 to TRBJ2-5, with 8 bases aligning to TRBD2. This CDR3 region has 15 residues. Germline loops: CDR1 SGHRS, CDR2 YFSETQ. With V trimmed by 4 bases and J by 5 bases, 10 bases remained unmatched. The CDR3 nucleotides read TGCGCCAGCAGCCCGGGACTAGATTGGCAGGAGACCCAGTACTTC. Protein: CASSPGLDWQETQYF.

This chain links TRBV6-2 or TRBV6-3 with TRBJ2-5; TRBD2 matches at 9 bases. CDR3 length equals 15 residues. Germline lookup yields CDR1 MNHEY and CDR2 SVGEGT. V dropped 3 bases and J dropped 4; count of bases not matched to a gene: 6. The CDR3 nucleotides read TGTGCCAGCAGTTATGGCGGGAGGGCCCCAGAGACCCAGTACTTC. Encoded protein: CASSYGGRAPETQYF.

This clone was counted a few times. The chain recombines TRBV19 with TRBJ1-4, with a tentative D call TRBD1 (5 bases). The CDR3 length is 13 residues. The germline CDR1 and CDR2 sequences are LNHDA and SQIVND (reference sequence). V lost 10 bases to trimming and J lost 4 bases, with 13 bases between them. CDR3: CATRGTINEKLFF. The CDR3 DNA follows: TGTGCCACCCGGGGGACTATTAATGAAAAACTGTTTTTT. The full variable domain, its missing parts supplied by reference TRBV19 and TRBJ1-4, is DGGITQSPKYLFRKEGQNVTLSCEQNLNHDAMYWYRQDPGQGLRLIYYSQIVNDFQKGDIAEGYSVSREKKESFPLTVTSAQKNPTAFYLCATRGTINEKLFFGSGTQLSVL.

The chain couples TRBV6-2 or TRBV6-3 to TRBJ2-7, with TRBD1 identical over 9 bases. CDR3 length: 17 residues. Germline lookup yields CDR1 MNHEY and CDR2 SVGEGT. Trimming removed 2 bases from V and 4 bases from J; junction bases left unmatched: 12. CDR3 bases: TGTGCCAGCAGTTACCTGCCGGACAGGGGACCTGAATACGAGCAGTACTTC. Translating it yields CASSYLPDRGPEYEQYF.

The V and J genes are TRBV12-3 or TRBV12-4 and TRBJ2-5; D might be TRBD1 (5 bases). V was clipped by 7 bases and J by 4 bases, with 13 bases between them. CDR3 size: 13 residues. Here the CDR3 DNA reads TGTGCCAGCACGAAAGGGGTGGGAGAGACCCAGTACTTC. Its protein product is CASTKGVGETQYF.

This chain links TRBV7-8 with TRBJ1-6; 9 bases are a match to TRBD1. The CDR3 totals 16 residues. Losses at the gene ends were 5 bases for V and 14 bases for J; bases not matched to a gene: 16. CDR1 and CDR2 (germline): SGHVS, FQNEAQ. The CDR3 sequence is CASSQRTGTGKGALHF. The CDR3 nucleotides are TGTGCCAGCAGCCAAAGGACCGGGACAGGGAAAGGTGCCCTCCACTTT.

Only a few counts were recorded for this clone. J is TRBJ2-7 and V is TRBV27; weak D call: TRBD1 (5 bases). V dropped 2 bases and J dropped 4 bases, with 9 bases sitting between them. This CDR3 has 13 amino acids. Germline CDR1 reads MNHEY; CDR2 reads SMNVEV (reference sequence). The CDR3 coding sequence is TGTGCCAGCAGTTTAAGGGGTTATTACGAGCAGTACTTC. It specifies CASSLRGYYEQYF.

The chain joins TRBV7-8 to TRBJ2-1; a possible D gene is TRBD2 (7 bases). V shed 5 bases and J shed 3 bases, with 32 bases lying between them. CDR1 is SGHVS and CDR2 is FQNEAQ in the germline V gene. The CDR3 has 21 amino acids. CDR3 bases: TGTGCCAGCAGCCCAGTAAGACAGGTGAGCCTAGCGGATATCATCTACAATGAGCAGTTCTTC. Translating it yields CASSPVRQVSLADIIYNEQFF. The whole variable domain, filled in from reference TRBV7-8 and TRBJ2-1, reads GAGVSQSPRYKVAKRGQDVALRCDPISGHVSLFWYQQALGQGPEFLTYFQNEAQLDKSGLPSDRFFAERPEGSVSTLKIQRTQQEDSAVYLCASSPVRQVSLADIIYNEQFFGPGTRLTVL.

The chain carries TRBV6-5 and TRBJ1-1, with TRBD1 matching 10 bases. There are 15 residues in the CDR3. V gave up 0 bases and J gave up 3 bases; unmatched junction bases: 1. Per the germline V gene, CDR1 is MNHEY and CDR2 is SVGAGI. The CDR3 region has the DNA TGTGCCAGCAGTTACTCGACAGGGGGCGACACTGAAGCTTTCTTT. Translated, it gives CASSYSTGGDTEAFF.

This clone was seen more than once but under ten times. The CDR3 DNA reads TGTGCCAGCAGCTTGCCCTCGGCAGGCTCACCCCTCCACTTT. Translated: CASSLPSAGSPLHF. This sequence joins TRBV11-2 and TRBJ1-6; the D is unclear. CDR3 size: 14 residues. The germline V gene has CDR1 SGHAT and CDR2 FQNNGV. V lost 3 bases and J lost 10, with 13 bases in between. Based on the CDR3 plus reference TRBV11-2 and TRBJ1-6, the full variable domain is EAGVAQSPRYKIIEKRQSVAFWCNPISGHATLYWYQQILGQGPKLLIQFQNNGVVDDSQLPKDRFSAERLKGVDSTLKIQPAKLEDSAVYLCASSLPSAGSPLHFGNGTRLTVT.

The CDR3 loop is CASSVGRRGYTF. CDR3 in DNA: TGTGCCAGCAGTGTAGGGAGGCGAGGCTACACCTTC. The V and J genes are TRBV25-1 and TRBJ1-2; D is uncertain. This CDR3 region has 12 residues. Trimming took off 4 bases at V and 8 bases at J, with 11 bases between the two ends. CDR1 is MGHDK, CDR2 SYGVNS, per germline.

The CDR3 region is CASSSGLAGGADTQYF. CDR3 in DNA: TGTGCCAGCAGCTCGGGACTAGCGGGGGGGGCGGATACGCAGTATTTT. The V call is TRBV11-3, the J call TRBJ2-3, with 16 positions matching TRBD2. The CDR3 loop spans 16 amino acids. CDR1 and CDR2 (germline): SGHNT, YENEEA. The V segment lost 4 bases and the J segment 6 bases; nucleotides outside the gene matches: 4.

V usage is TRBV27 and J usage is TRBJ2-2; D call uncertain. This CDR3 region has 14 residues. The germline gives CDR1 MNHEY, CDR2 SMNVEV (reference sequence). For the CDR3, the DNA is TGTACGAGTAAGAAGCTACGCATTGCCGGGGAGCTGTTTTTT. Translated: CTSKKLRIAGELFF.

This chain joins TRBV5-6 and TRBJ1-2, with 7 bases that match TRBD1. V lost 0 bases and J lost 0; bases outside the gene matches: 8. Looked up from germline, CDR1 is SGHDT and CDR2 is YYEEEE. The CDR3 contains 17 residues. The CDR3 region has the DNA TGTGCCAGCAGCTTGGTTTGGCGGACAGGAGCTAACTATGGCTACACCTTC. Encoded protein: CASSLVWRTGANYGYTF.

The V gene is TRBV5-6, the J gene TRBJ1-1; the D gene is possibly TRBD1 (5 bases). The CDR3 runs to 14 residues. The germline CDR1 and CDR2 sequences are SGHDT and YYEEEE. V lost 2 bases to trimming and J lost 3 bases, with 11 bases between them. Here the CDR3 DNA reads TGTGCCAGCAGCTTAAGGGGAAGCGACACTGAAGCTTTCTTT. It yields the protein CASSLRGSDTEAFF.

The chain has TRBV6-1 and TRBJ1-6, with 9 bases identical to TRBD1. V shed 4 bases, J shed 9 bases, and the junction held 10 bases outside the gene matches. The length of the CDR3 is 16 residues. CDR1 is MNHNS, CDR2 SASEGT, per germline. The CDR3 sequence is CASSASLDRGTSPLHF. In DNA form, the CDR3 reads TGTGCCAGCAGTGCATCTCTGGACAGGGGTACTTCACCCCTCCACTTT.